The 23 T cell receptor beta chains listed next were all sequenced from one sample in a study of vaccination effects on CD4 cells after COVID-19. Before sequencing, viral peptide pools were used by the ViraFEST assay to expand antigen-specific CD4+ T cells. Following a roughly 11-day culture, CD4+ T cells were purified. The person's infection with SARS-CoV-2, confirmed by PCR, took place between March and December 2020. The antigens for these receptors are not known. Using immunoSEQ multiplex PCR, the repertoire was profiled, and TCRdb retains in-frame clones only, with some absent. The sample consists of about 22,000 clones, around 80% of them appearing once. This material consisted of CD4+ T cells from PBMCs cultured with a peptide pool, taken before COVID-19 vaccination. Every receptor here comes from a human donor who had a prior SARS-CoV-2 infection.

The chain links TRBV20-1 to TRBJ1-2; perhaps TRBD1 as D (5 bases). CDR1 DFQATT and CDR2 SNEGSKA come from the germline V gene (reference sequence). With 3 bases removed from V and 4 bases from J, the gap between germline ends came to 6 bases. The CDR3 extends over 11 amino acids. CDR3 sequence: CSASGGYGYTF. CDR3 DNA sequence: TGCAGTGCTAGCGGGGGCTATGGCTACACCTTC.

The V call is TRBV5-4, the J call TRBJ1-1, with 9 bases matching TRBD1. The germline V gene encodes CDR1 SGHNT and CDR2 YYREEE (reference sequence). V shed 4 bases and J 10 bases; nucleotides not matched to a gene: 14. The CDR3 has 15 amino acids. In DNA form, the CDR3 reads TGTGCCAGCAGCCTCCGGGACAGGGTTATGGGCGTAGCTTTCTTT. Translation gives CASSLRDRVMGVAFF.

The chain combines TRBV11-1 with TRBJ2-6; D gene ambiguous. Trimming took off 5 bases at V and 4 bases at J, with 9 bases between the two ends. This CDR3 comprises 14 residues. CDR1 is SGHAT, CDR2 FQDESV, per germline (reference sequence). CDR3 sequence: CASSPIYGANVLTF. CDR3 DNA: TGTGCCAGCAGCCCAATATACGGGGCCAACGTCCTGACTTTC.

V and J are TRBV12-3 or TRBV12-4 and TRBJ1-5; D is undetermined. The CDR3 loop spans 13 amino acids. Trimming stripped 0 bases from V and 6 bases from J, with 6 bases between. The CDR3 DNA follows: TGTGCCAGCAGTTTAGCGAGTTTTCAGCCCCAGCATTTT. Protein: CASSLASFQPQHF.

The V call is TRBV6-5, the J call TRBJ1-1; 8 bases map to TRBD1. The length of the CDR3 is 15 residues. V gave up 7 bases and J gave up 1 base; unmatched junction bases: 8. Germline V gene lookup returns CDR1 MNHEY and CDR2 SVGAGI. The CDR3 DNA follows: TGTGCCAGCACCGGACAGGGAAGGGCGAACACTGAAGCTTTCTTT. Translated, it gives CASTGQGRANTEAFF.

The chain uses TRBV12-5 and TRBJ2-3; perhaps TRBD2 as D (6 bases). The germline V gene encodes CDR1 LGHNT and CDR2 FRNRAP. This CDR3 contains 16 residues. Between the trimmed V and J ends, which lost 6 bases and 1 base, there was a span of 17 bases. The CDR3 bases are TGTGCTAGTGGGCAAGGGGCTAGCGCTGGCACAGATACGCAGTATTTT. Its protein is CASGQGASAGTDTQYF.

CDR3 sequence reads: CASSFSGPPVGYTF. CDR3 nucleotide sequence: TGCGCCAGCAGCTTCTCCGGACCCCCGGTTGGCTACACCTTC. The chain combines TRBV5-1 with TRBJ1-2; no firm D call. Germline V gene lookup returns CDR1 SGHRS and CDR2 YFSETQ. CDR3 length equals 14 residues. Trimming took 2 bases from V and 7 from J, leaving 15 bases between them.

The J gene is TRBJ2-5, the V gene TRBV7-8; tentatively, D is TRBD1 (6 bases). The CDR3 has 13 residues. Trimming pared 5 bases from V and 7 bases from J, leaving 14 bases between. The germline V gene has CDR1 SGHVS and CDR2 FQNEAQ. The CDR3 DNA reads as TGTGCCAGCAGCCCCCAGGGGATAGGGACCCAGTACTTC. It specifies CASSPQGIGTQYF. The variable domain in full, completed from reference TRBV7-8 and TRBJ2-5, reads GAGVSQSPRYKVAKRGQDVALRCDPISGHVSLFWYQQALGQGPEFLTYFQNEAQLDKSGLPSDRFFAERPEGSVSTLKIQRTQQEDSAVYLCASSPQGIGTQYFGPGTRLLVL.

The chain is built from TRBV20-1 and TRBJ2-1; 11 bases agree with TRBD2. Germline CDR1 reads DFQATT; CDR2 reads SNEGSKA (reference sequence). The V segment lost 3 bases and the J segment 0 bases; nucleotides outside the gene matches: 10. This CDR3 has 18 amino acids. The CDR3 DNA is TGCAGTGCTAGTGGGGGGACTAGCGGCGTGAGCTCCTACAATGAGCAGTTCTTC. Amino acid sequence: CSASGGTSGVSSYNEQFF.

This sequence joins TRBV9 and TRBJ1-1; 8 positions agree with TRBD1. V was pared by 0 bases and J by 5 bases, with 6 bases of the junction left unmatched. Germline values: CDR1 SGDLS, CDR2 YYNGEE. The CDR3 totals 15 residues. CDR3 sequence: CASSVGAGGRTEAFF. The CDR3 coding sequence is TGTGCCAGCAGCGTAGGGGCAGGGGGCAGGACTGAAGCTTTCTTT.

This chain links TRBV11-3 with TRBJ2-1, with 8 bases matching TRBD2. With V trimmed by 4 bases and J by 2 bases, 10 bases remained unmatched. CDR1 and CDR2 from the germline V gene are SGHNT and YENEEA. This CDR3 is built from 17 residues. In DNA, the CDR3 is TGTGCCAGCAGCTCCCGGCTAGCGGGTTGGGCCTACAATGAGCAGTTCTTC. Encoded protein: CASSSRLAGWAYNEQFF.

This chain links TRBV5-8 with TRBJ2-2; D gene ambiguous. Germline CDR1 reads SGHTS; CDR2 reads YDEGEE. The CDR3 totals 15 residues. Trimming cost V 4 bases and J 3 bases, with 13 bases left between them. CDR3 in amino acids: CASSPGGTYTGELFF. The CDR3 DNA is TGTGCCAGCAGCCCGGGCGGCACTTACACCGGGGAGCTGTTTTTT.

The J gene is TRBJ1-4, the V gene TRBV5-1, with a weak D call TRBD1 (5 bases). The V and J ends lost 0 bases and 1 base respectively, with 13 bases between them. The CDR3 sequence is 17 residues long. Germline V gene sequence: CDR1 SGHRS, CDR2 YFSETQ. The CDR3 sequence is CASSLDRLAGTNEKLFF. The DNA for the CDR3 is TGCGCCAGCAGCTTGGACAGGTTAGCCGGAACTAATGAAAAACTGTTTTTT.

This chain connects TRBV5-1 to TRBJ2-1; 14 bases match TRBD2. The CDR3 spans 17 residues. Germline-derived CDR1 and CDR2 are SGHRS and YFSETQ. The V and J ends lost 4 bases and 2 bases, in that order; junction bases with no gene match: 5. The CDR3 spells CASSLGLAGAPYNEQFF. CDR3 DNA: TGCGCCAGCAGCCTGGGACTAGCGGGAGCCCCCTACAATGAGCAGTTCTTC.

V usage is TRBV24-1 and J usage is TRBJ2-5; D not certain. This CDR3 spans 16 amino acids. V shed 3 bases and J shed 5 bases, with 18 bases lying between them. Germline V lookup: CDR1 KGHDR, CDR2 SFDVKD. The chain's CDR3 is CATSDPALPFAETQYF. CDR3 DNA: TGTGCCACCAGTGATCCGGCCCTACCCTTTGCGGAGACCCAGTACTTC.

This rearrangement joins TRBV5-1 to TRBJ2-5; perhaps TRBD1 as D (5 bases). Per the germline V gene, CDR1 is SGHRS and CDR2 is YFSETQ. V was cut by 6 bases and J by 4 bases, with 13 bases left in between. The CDR3 spans 13 residues. The CDR3 DNA reads TGCGCCAGCACTAAAGGGGTGAGAGAGACCCAGTACTTC. Encoded protein: CASTKGVRETQYF.

This chain joins TRBV5-4 and TRBJ2-7; TRBD2 might be the D (6 bases). V was pared by 4 bases and J by 3 bases, with 17 bases between. CDR1 and CDR2 from the germline V gene are SGHNT and YYREEE (reference sequence). This CDR3 has 15 residues. Here the CDR3 reads CASSTPGTEGYEQYF. For the CDR3, the DNA is TGTGCCAGCAGCACTCCCGGGACTGAAGGCTACGAGCAGTACTTC.

The chain links TRBV5-1 to TRBJ1-2, with D possibly matching TRBD1 (6 bases). This CDR3 has 16 residues. Trimming took 0 bases from V and 4 from J, leaving 16 bases between them. Germline CDR1 SGHRS, CDR2 YFSETQ. CDR3 sequence: CASSLGQGQGVYGYTF. The CDR3 DNA is TGCGCCAGCAGCTTGGGCCAGGGGCAGGGTGTCTATGGCTACACCTTC.

This sequence joins TRBV5-1 and TRBJ2-7, with 11 bases matching TRBD2. V was pared by 4 bases and J by 7 bases, with 7 bases of the junction left unmatched. CDR1 is SGHRS and CDR2 is YFSETQ in the germline V gene. The CDR3 extends over 14 amino acids. The CDR3 reads CASSTLAGGLEQYF. The CDR3, as DNA: TGCGCCAGCAGCACTCTAGCGGGGGGCCTGGAGCAGTACTTC.

This clone has just a few counts. V gene TRBV28 combines with J gene TRBJ1-5; weak D call: TRBD1 (5 bases). Trimming took 8 bases from V and 4 from J, leaving 12 bases between them. There are 13 residues in the CDR3. Per the germline V gene, CDR1 is MDHEN and CDR2 is SYDVKM. CDR3 amino acids: CASRDYRNQPQHF. The CDR3 DNA reads as TGTGCCAGCCGAGATTACAGGAATCAGCCCCAGCATTTT.

The sample holds one count of this clone. No conserved phenylalanine or tryptophan ends this CDR3, so it is likely a read error. The chain uses TRBV12-3 or TRBV12-4 and TRBJ1-1; D unresolved. Between the trimmed V and J ends, which lost 7 bases and 1 base, there was a span of 10 bases. The CDR3 is 13 residues long. CDR3 nucleotide sequence: TGTGCCAGCACCCTTAACAGGAACACTGAAGCTTTCCTT. It translates to CASTLNRNTEAFL.

J is TRBJ2-3 and V is TRBV19; TRBD1 aligns across 9 bases. J was trimmed by 4 bases and V by 8 bases; bases with no gene match: 7. CDR1 LNHDA and CDR2 SQIVND come from the germline V gene (reference sequence). This CDR3 has 14 residues. CDR3 bases: TGTGCCAGTCGGGACAGGGTGTTGGCAGATACGCAGTATTTT. Protein sequence: CASRDRVLADTQYF.

The chain combines TRBV12-3 or TRBV12-4 with TRBJ2-1, with 8 bases aligning to TRBD1. There are 12 residues in the CDR3. With V trimmed by 5 bases and J by 13 bases, 7 bases remained unmatched. CDR3 in DNA: TGTGCCAGCAGTGGTGGAGACAGGGGACAGTTCTTC. This translates into CASSGGDRGQFF.